This TCR beta chain emerged from a study of blood T cell repertoires in COVID-19. Study-wide background: Italy, Spain and the United States were the sources of the convalescent and acute COVID-19 samples. Sources were T cells, B-cell-depleted T cells, or PBMCs; the material itself was cDNA or gDNA.

Original handling: Scientists estimated how many nucleated cells there were by amplifying reference gene primers. Some clones are missing from TCRdb's copy, which holds only in-frame ones; the method was immunoSEQ multiplex PCR. The V and J calls and the clone size are those of that table, but D and trimming were determined from the DNA. The profile shows 55,000 to 65,000 clones, 89% of them singletons. The CDR3 has 16 residues. V lost 0 bases and J lost 7, with 17 bases in between. CDR1 is SGDLS, CDR2 YYNGEE, per germline. Material for sequencing was peripheral blood. The chain combines TRBV9 with TRBJ2-1; D may be TRBD2 (7 bases). This clonotype was obtained from a woman aged 55 to 70 with active COVID-19. This chain's CDR3 is CASSVGRGGNQNEQFF. The CDR3 DNA is TGTGCCAGCAGCGTAGGTAGGGGGGGTAATCAGAATGAGCAGTTCTTC.